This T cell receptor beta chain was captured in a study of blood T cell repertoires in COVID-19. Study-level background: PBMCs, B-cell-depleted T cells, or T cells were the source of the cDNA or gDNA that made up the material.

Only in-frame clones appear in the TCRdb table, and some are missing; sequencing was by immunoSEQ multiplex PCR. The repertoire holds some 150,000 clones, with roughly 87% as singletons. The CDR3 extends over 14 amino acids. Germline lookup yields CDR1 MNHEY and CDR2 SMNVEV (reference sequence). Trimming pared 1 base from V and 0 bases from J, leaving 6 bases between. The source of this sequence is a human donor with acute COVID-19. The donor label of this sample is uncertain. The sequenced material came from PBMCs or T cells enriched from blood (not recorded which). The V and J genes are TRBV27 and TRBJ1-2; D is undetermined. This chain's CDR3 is CASSLYGANYGYTF. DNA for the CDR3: TGTGCCAGCAGTTTATATGGAGCTAACTATGGCTACACCTTC.